The sequence of this T cell receptor (beta chain) was determined in a study of CD8 T cells in Susac syndrome. Study-wide context: Active disease was present in roughly 6 of the sequenced Susac syndrome patients, and remission in eight. Patients with Susac syndrome were therapy-naive, treated with corticosteroids, or treated with intravenous immunoglobulin alone when blood was collected.

While CD8+ and CD4+ T cells were isolated negatively, TEMRA cells were enriched by FACS. Random hexamers served to reverse transcribe about 0.5 to 1 ug RNA. Amplification of TCR beta CDR3 by immunoSEQ multiplex PCR spanned 54 Vbeta and 13 Jbeta. From the immunoSEQ multiplex PCR reads, TCRdb called clonotypes with MiXCR, one entry per CDR3 protein. The profile covers over 65,000 distinct CDR3 sequences, with 90% to 95% appearing a single time and roughly 0.56% taken by the ten largest. This clonotype was recorded once. Specimen: CD4+ T cells from PBMCs. The sequence was collected from a human donor with Susac syndrome.

CDR3 in DNA: TGCGCCAGCAGCACCGGGACTAGCGGGAGTCGGACCTACAATGAGCAGTTCTTC. This gives the protein CASSTGTSGSRTYNEQFF. V is TRBV5-1 and J is TRBJ2-1; the match to TRBD2 covers 14 bases. Unmatched junction bases numbered 8, after V lost 4 bases and J lost 2 bases. Germline V CDR1 and CDR2: SGHRS, YFSETQ. The CDR3 is 18 amino acids. Supplemented by reference TRBV5-1 and TRBJ2-1, the full variable domain reads KAGVTQTPRYLIKTRGQQVTLSCSPISGHRSVSWYQQTPGQGLQFLFEYFSETQRNKGNFPGRFSGRQFSNSRSEMNVSTLELGDSALYLCASSTGTSGSRTYNEQFFGPGTRLTVL.